This T cell receptor beta chain was captured by sequencing in a study of neurological immune-mediated disorders. Overall study results and limits: The highest TCR clonal expansion occurred in HTLV-1-associated myelopathy; multiple sclerosis fell below healthy controls.

As for the cDNA, it was generated by 5'RACE with 10-nucleotide random UMIs. Sequencing runs each generated in excess of 180 million TCR-beta sequences derived from 15-18 subjects. One entry per CDR3 protein, called by TCRdb with MiXCR from the 5' RACE reads. The table records fewer than 110,000 distinct CDR3 sequences, 10% to 12% of them present only once. This clonotype came up many times. Antigen unknown. Time point here: longitudinal time-point 3. Source material was 2 million unsorted PBMCs, stored at -80 °C in RNAlater. V was trimmed by 7 bases and J by 4 bases, leaving 16 bases between them. The CDR3 sequence is 14 residues long. The germline gives CDR1 MNHNY, CDR2 SVGAGI (reference sequence).

The chain is built from TRBV6-6 and TRBJ1-2; a possible D gene is TRBD1 (6 bases). The TCR comes from a female donor with HTLV-1-associated myelopathy (HAM/TSP). Material: PBMCs. CDR3 residues: CASIPRGASYGYTF. Written as DNA, the CDR3 is TGTGCCAGCATCCCGAGGGGGGCGAGCTATGGCTACACCTTC.